This TCR beta chain derives from a study of shared clonotypes between healthy human individuals. Authors' data handling: Because ImmunoSEQ provided only junction sequences with no quality scores, the filtering differed. Sequencing used immunoSEQ multiplex PCR; TCRdb keeps in-frame clones, though not all of them. The V and J calls and the clone size are those of that table, but D and trimming were determined from the DNA. The profile shows 980,000 or so clones, approximately 80% of them singletons. Trimming cost V 6 bases and J 6 bases; bases outside gene matches: 6. Germline V CDR1 and CDR2: MNHNY, SVGAGI (reference sequence). This CDR3 comprises 15 residues.

This chain links TRBV6-6 with TRBJ2-4; 12 nucleotides line up with TRBD1. The specimen sequenced was memory CD4+ T cells sorted from blood. Subset denoted: CD45RA-negative fraction. This TCR derives from a man between 18 and 35 years old in good health. The CDR3 reads CASSPGTGGTNIQYF. CDR3 coding DNA: TGTGCCAGCAGCCCCGGGACAGGGGGCACAAACATTCAGTACTTC.